Below are 18 T cell receptor beta chains sequenced from a single sample in a study of breast tumors, draining lymph nodes, adjacent tissues. Samples came from axillary lymph nodes draining the breast cancer. Each CDR3 protein is one row after TCRdb ran MiXCR on the multiplex PCR reads. The repertoire holds 120,000 to 150,000 distinct CDR3 sequences, with approximately 29% as singletons. Material: axillary lymph node tissue. The receptors were sampled from a female donor with breast cancer. Some clones in this sample may be carry-over from other donors' samples.

This clonotype was seen repeatedly, ten times or more. The chain couples TRBV7-2 to TRBJ1-3, with a possible D match to TRBD1 (5 bases). Germline V gives CDR1 SGHTA, CDR2 FQGNSA. V lost 2 bases to trimming and J lost 6 bases, with 8 bases between them. This CDR3 contains 13 residues. The CDR3 loop reads CASSLRDVNTIYF. Written as DNA, the CDR3 is TGTGCCAGCAGCTTAAGGGACGTAAACACCATATATTTT.

With regard to this clonotype: Germline is not matched at one junction end, which may reflect a read error. V and J are TRBV7-9 and TRBJ1-4; tentatively, D is TRBD1 (5 bases). Germline V CDR1 and CDR2: SEHNR, FQNEAQ (reference sequence). The CDR3 contains 14 residues. CDR3 bases: TGTACCAGCAGCCCGCAGGGCAGGTGGGAAAAACTGTTTTTT. This gives the protein CTSSPQGRWEKLFF.

Remarks on this clonotype: In this CDR3 the conserved last residue, phenylalanine or tryptophan, is missing, so a read error is likely. V gene TRBV7-9 combines with J gene TRBJ2-1; possibly TRBD2 for D (5 bases). This CDR3 spans 14 amino acids. Germline CDR1 SEHNR, CDR2 FQNEAQ (reference sequence). The germline V and J ends were trimmed by 6 bases and 8 bases, with 17 bases remaining between them. The DNA for the CDR3 is TGTGCCAGCAGGGCGGGCTTCAACCTCGATGAGCAGTTCCTC. This codes for CASRAGFNLDEQFL.

This chain links TRBV6-5 with TRBJ2-6; D is possibly TRBD1 or TRBD2 (5 bases each). CDR3 length: 19 residues. Trimming left V 5 bases short and J 1 base short, with 21 bases between. Germline CDR1 MNHEY, CDR2 SVGAGI. The CDR3 loop is CASSPRTGRYPSGANVLTF. The CDR3 region has the DNA TGTGCCAGCAGTCCCCGGACGGGGCGTTATCCTTCTGGGGCCAACGTCCTGACTTTC.

This clonotype came up many times. The J gene is TRBJ2-3, the V gene TRBV6-5, with 12 bases fitting TRBD2. V gave up 4 bases and J gave up 3 bases; unmatched junction bases: 8. The germline CDR1 and CDR2 sequences are MNHEY and SVGAGI. CDR3 length: 17 amino acids. CDR3: CASSWTSGVEATDTQYF. The CDR3 DNA reads TGTGCCAGCAGTTGGACTAGCGGGGTAGAGGCGACAGATACGCAGTATTTT.

This clonotype was picked up one time. The chain employs TRBV7-2 and TRBJ2-1; TRBD2 matches 8 bases. CDR3 size: 14 residues. J lost 2 bases, V lost 3 bases, and 0 bases had no gene match. CDR1 SGHTA and CDR2 FQGNSA come from the germline V gene. In DNA form, the CDR3 reads TGTGCCAGCAGCTTCGGGGGGGCCTACAATGAGCAGTTCTTC. Translated: CASSFGGAYNEQFF.

On this clonotype: The CDR3 does not close with the conserved phenylalanine or tryptophan, likely indicating a read error. The DNA is omitted, as the CDR3 cannot be located on it reliably, and the CDR3 follows TCRdb's listing. The J gene is TRBJ1-6, the V gene TRBV29-1. Both ends counted, the CDR3 spans 13 residues. Germline V gene sequence: CDR1 SQVTM, CDR2 ANQGSEA. CDR3 sequence reads: CSVEDCIRYEKRR.

This clonotype was observed at least ten times. This chain connects TRBV5-5 to TRBJ2-5, with D perhaps matching TRBD2 (6 bases). The length of the CDR3 is 15 residues. Germline loops: CDR1 SGHKS, CDR2 YYEKEE (reference sequence). The ends were cut back, 4 bases at V and 4 bases at J, with 17 bases in the middle. The CDR3 sequence is CASSAAVGGPETQYF. The DNA of the CDR3 is TGTGCCAGCAGCGCCGCGGTGGGGGGACCAGAGACCCAGTACTTC.

This clonotype was detected a few times. This sequence joins TRBV18 and TRBJ2-3; D uncertain. This CDR3 comprises 13 residues. The V gene lost 1 base and the J gene lost 14 bases, with 16 bases spanning the gap. From germline, CDR1 is KGHSH and CDR2 LQKENI. CDR3 amino acids: CASSPRGVHEAYF. The CDR3 nucleotides read TGTGCCAGCTCACCACGAGGAGTACACGAGGCGTATTTT.

This clonotype was detected many times. The V gene is TRBV20-1, the J gene TRBJ2-5, with D perhaps matching TRBD1 or TRBD2 (5 bases each). CDR3 length: 14 amino acids. Germline CDR1 DFQATT, CDR2 SNEGSKA (reference sequence). The germline V and J ends were trimmed by 3 bases and 5 bases, with 16 bases remaining between them. The CDR3 coding sequence is TGCAGTGCTAGGGGACGCCCCTTGGGCGAGACCCAGTACTTC. Protein sequence: CSARGRPLGETQYF.

This clonotype was found many times. J is TRBJ1-2 and V is TRBV18, with a possible D match to TRBD1 (5 bases). Per germline, CDR1 KGHSH and CDR2 LQKENI. V was pared by 3 bases and J by 3 bases, with 14 bases between. The CDR3 totals 15 residues. The CDR3 coding sequence is TGTGCCAGCTCACCCTCTGACAGCCCGCACTATGGCTACACCTTC. Amino acid sequence: CASSPSDSPHYGYTF.

The V gene is TRBV2, the J gene TRBJ2-1; TRBD2 aligns across 7 bases. Germline trimming cut 6 bases from V and 2 bases from J; bases unmatched to any gene: 4. The CDR3 loop spans 14 amino acids. CDR1 is SNHLY, CDR2 FYNNEI, per germline. Here the CDR3 DNA reads TGTGCCAGCAGGAGACGGGGGGCCTACAATGAGCAGTTCTTC. This codes for CASRRRGAYNEQFF.

This clonotype was detected many times. The CDR3 spells CASSQDRELFF. The CDR3, as DNA: TGCGCCAGCAGCCAAGATCGCGAGCTGTTTTTT. The genes are TRBV4-3 and TRBJ2-2; D ambiguous. The germline V and J ends were trimmed by 0 bases and 11 bases, with 4 bases remaining between them. CDR1 is LGHNA, CDR2 YSLEER, per germline. The CDR3 runs to 11 residues.

This clonotype was counted ten times or more. V is TRBV5-4 and J is TRBJ1-4; no clear D. CDR1 SGHNT and CDR2 YYREEE come from the germline V gene (reference sequence). The CDR3 totals 13 residues. V lost 0 bases to trimming and J lost 3 bases, with 3 bases between them. CDR3 nucleotides: TGTGCCAGCAGCTTGGAACCTAATGAAAAACTGTTTTTT. Residues: CASSLEPNEKLFF. The entire variable domain, with the rest obtained from reference TRBV5-4 and TRBJ1-4, is as follows: ETGVTQSPTHLIKTRGQQVTLRCSSQSGHNTVSWYQQALGQGPQFIFQYYREEENGRGNFPPRFSGLQFPNYSSELNVNALELDDSALYLCASSLEPNEKLFFGSGTQLSVL.

Many counts were recorded for this clonotype. The chain uses TRBV30 and TRBJ1-6; D is unresolved. V lost 0 bases and J 10 bases, leaving 13 bases between the germline ends. Germline lookup yields CDR1 GTSNPN and CDR2 SVGIG (reference sequence). There are 14 residues in the CDR3. This CDR3 reads CAWSVLTVTSPLHF. The DNA for the CDR3 is TGTGCCTGGAGTGTCTTAACAGTTACATCACCCCTCCACTTT.

This clonotype was counted ten times or more. The CDR3 nucleotides read TGCAGCGTTGAAGATCCACAGCTTCCCTACGAGCAGTACTTC. Amino acid sequence: CSVEDPQLPYEQYF. The chain is built from TRBV29-1 and TRBJ2-7; D gene uncertain. The V gene's germline CDR1 is SQVTM and CDR2 ANQGSEA. V dropped 0 bases and J dropped 2 bases, with 11 bases sitting between them. CDR3 length: 14 residues.

The gene calls are TRBV2 and TRBJ1-4; D is perhaps TRBD1 (5 bases). V was pared by 5 bases and J by 8 bases, with 18 bases between. This CDR3 is built from 15 residues. Germline loops: CDR1 SNHLY, CDR2 FYNNEI. CDR3: CASSFLAGTYEKLFF. Written as DNA, the CDR3 is TGTGCCAGCAGTTTTCTAGCGGGGACCTACGAAAAACTGTTTTTT.

This clonotype was observed at least ten times. This chain uses TRBV12-3 or TRBV12-4 with TRBJ2-4; 7 bases fit TRBD2. This CDR3 is built from 12 residues. Germline trimming cut 5 bases from V and 12 bases from J; bases unmatched to any gene: 7. The CDR3 DNA reads as TGTGCCAGCAGTGGGAGGGGAGAGGGTCAGTACTTC. Translation gives CASSGRGEGQYF.